This T cell receptor (beta chain) was profiled in a study of CD8 T cells in Susac syndrome. Across the whole study: Among sequenced Susac syndrome patients, about 6 had active disease and roughly eight were in remission. Patients with Susac syndrome were therapy-naive, treated with corticosteroids, or treated with intravenous immunoglobulin alone when blood was collected. General study results and limits: The study recognized that the number of individuals in its TCR sequencing and HLA analysis was relatively small.

The CDR3 is 14 amino acids. V lost 0 bases and J 2 bases, leaving 7 bases between the germline ends. Germline CDR1 is SEHNR and CDR2 is FQNEAQ (reference sequence). An input of roughly 0.45 to 1 ug of RNA was subjected to reverse transcription using random hexamers. Amplification of TCR beta CDR3 was carried out by immunoSEQ multiplex PCR, which covered 54 Vbeta and 13 Jbeta segments. TCRdb re-called the immunoSEQ multiplex PCR reads with MiXCR, one entry per CDR3 protein. The sample holds approximately 210,000 distinct CDR3 sequences, about 95% seen once. Comments on this clonotype: No antigen is known for it.

The rearrangement uses TRBV7-9 and TRBJ1-2, with D uncertain. This receptor was identified in a human donor with Susac syndrome. The sequenced material came from CD4+ T cells from PBMCs. The CDR3 is CASSLAGLNYGYTF. CDR3 sequence (DNA): TGTGCCAGCAGCTTAGCTGGCTTAAACTATGGCTACACCTTC.